This T cell receptor beta chain was sequenced in a study of T cells after yellow fever vaccination (dated by TCRdb to the late 2010s). In terms of the full investigation: Using CD3, CD45RA, CCR7 and CD95 staining, memory subsets (EM, EMRA, CM and Tscm) were sorted on a BD FACS Aria III. Sorting of memory subsets took place on days 0, 15 and 45 and at 18 months after primary vaccination, as well as on days 0, 15 and 45 after the 30-year booster. Bulk TCR alpha and beta repertoires were sequenced longitudinally to track T-cell clones before and after primary and booster YFV17D yellow fever vaccination. The SMART-Seq v4 Ultra Low Input RNA kit was used to prepare libraries from fractions with low cell numbers. Blood was drawn at multiple timepoints before and after primary and secondary immunization, with bulk PBMC replicates and cell subsets isolated. Two healthy male donors, one aged 18 to 30 and one aged 30 to 40 years, made up the cohort. What the work shows at the level of the full study, not this receptor alone: Because only a couple of donors were included in the study, the extent to which the findings can be generalized is limited. Computational filtering was required because FACS-sorted repertoires could contain abundant contaminating clonotypes from the bulk population. After the booster, most of the clones that had expanded following primary vaccination were detected again (about 95% of CD4 and 85% to 90% of CD8), which suggests that memory was broadly maintained. The secondary T-cell response was found to be weaker but faster than the primary response, with a peak reached on day 5 rather than on day 15. A small fraction of clonotypes appeared in both the CD4 and CD8 compartments, likely as a result of convergent recombination. On day 0, almost all vaccine-responding clonotypes were found to be below detection in the sorted memory subsets.

This clonotype came up many times. Per-nucleotide qualities are absent, and no much larger clonotype sits a single base away. Explained via the paper, the treatment or condition label denotes: live attenuated yellow fever vaccine strain. PBMCs were isolated from peripheral blood using a standard Ficoll-Paque protocol. RNA from sorted memory subsets was extracted with the RNeasy Micro Kit. V is reduced by 4 bases and J by 4 bases, leaving a spacing of 17 bases between them. As encoded in the germline V gene, CDR1 is SGHTA while CDR2 is FQGNSA. Reading from cysteine to phenylalanine, the CDR3 counts 15 amino acids. The read is trimmed to its CDR3 DNA, 45 bases read in frame from base 1. TCR cDNA was synthesized by 5'RACE template switching, through which a universal primer site and unique molecular identifiers were introduced. Priming of cDNA synthesis was performed from both the TCR alpha and TCR beta constant segments. Libraries were amplified in two PCR steps, with sample barcodes and sequencing adapters added in the second step. Sequencing of libraries was performed on Illumina HiSeq 2500 (2x100 bp) or NovaSeq (2x150 bp). The source study handled its data this way. MIGEC was used to demultiplex reads and collapse the reads into UMI consensus sequences, and MiXCR was used for V(D)J alignment. Vaccine-responding clonotypes were defined with edgeR using replicate PBMC samples, requiring FDR below 0.01 and a log2 fold change above 5 up to day 15. Each bulk clonotype was labeled CD4 or CD8 based on which sequenced repertoire, CD4 or CD8, contained the clonotype at higher abundance. To estimate the distribution of each clone across memory phenotypes, clonotype frequencies in memory subsets were weighted by FACS-sorted cell numbers. TCRdb cleaned the public reads at Q25 with fastp, built clones with MiXCR and kept in-frame beta chains. Rows are unified per CDR3 protein, each entry keeping the most common DNA and genes. The V and J calls were determined by TCRdb, not by the authors. Across this sample there are more than 25,000 distinct CDR3 sequences, with 5.5% seen only once. Roughly 12% of the sample comes from the top ten.

The clonotype originates from a man aged 30 to 45 who received the YFV17D yellow fever vaccine. This sample comprised PBMCs, either bulk or a sorted T-cell subset (CD4+, CD8+, memory, or dextramer-sorted; not recorded which), obtained 15 days after the yellow fever booster vaccination. The receptor chain draws on TRBV7-2 and TRBJ2-7; perhaps TRBD2 is the D gene, with 6 bases matching. The CDR3 region reads CASSSLGGGQYEQYF. Read as DNA, the sequence is TGTGCCAGCAGCTCCCTGGGGGGAGGCCAATACGAGCAGTACTTC.